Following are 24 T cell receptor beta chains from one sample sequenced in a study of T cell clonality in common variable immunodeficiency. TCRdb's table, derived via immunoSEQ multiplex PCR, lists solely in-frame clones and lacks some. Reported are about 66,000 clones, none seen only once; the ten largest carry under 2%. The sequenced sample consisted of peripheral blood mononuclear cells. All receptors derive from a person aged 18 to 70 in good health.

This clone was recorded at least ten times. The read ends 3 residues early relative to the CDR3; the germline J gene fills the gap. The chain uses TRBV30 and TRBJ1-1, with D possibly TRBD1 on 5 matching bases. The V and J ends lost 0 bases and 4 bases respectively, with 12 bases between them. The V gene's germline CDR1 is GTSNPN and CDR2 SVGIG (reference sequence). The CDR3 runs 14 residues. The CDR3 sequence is CAWSVRGSFTEAFF. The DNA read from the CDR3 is TGTGCCTGGAGTGTTAGGGGCAGCTTCACTGAA.

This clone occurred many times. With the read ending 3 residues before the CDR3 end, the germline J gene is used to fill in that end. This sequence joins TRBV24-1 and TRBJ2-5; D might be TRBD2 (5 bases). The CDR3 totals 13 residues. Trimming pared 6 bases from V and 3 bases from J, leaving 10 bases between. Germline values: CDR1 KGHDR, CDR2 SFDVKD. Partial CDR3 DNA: TGTGCCACCAGTCCCCGGGGTAAAGAGACC. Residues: CATSPRGKET. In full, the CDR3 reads CATSPRGKETQYF.

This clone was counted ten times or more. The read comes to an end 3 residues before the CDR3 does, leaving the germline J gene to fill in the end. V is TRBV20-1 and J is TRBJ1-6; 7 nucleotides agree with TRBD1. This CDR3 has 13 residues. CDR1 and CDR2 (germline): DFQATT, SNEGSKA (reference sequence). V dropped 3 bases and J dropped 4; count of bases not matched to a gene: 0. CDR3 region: CSARTGYNSPLHF. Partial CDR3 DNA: TGCAGTGCTAGGACAGGGTATAATTCACCC.

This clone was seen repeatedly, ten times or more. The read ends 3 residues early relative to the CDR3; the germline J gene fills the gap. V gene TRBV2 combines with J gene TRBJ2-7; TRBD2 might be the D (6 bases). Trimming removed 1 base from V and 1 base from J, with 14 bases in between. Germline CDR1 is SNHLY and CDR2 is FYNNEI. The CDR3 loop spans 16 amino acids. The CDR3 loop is CASSEGLGGKSYEQYF. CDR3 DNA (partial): TGTGCCAGCAGTGAAGGGTTGGGGGGTAAGTCCTACGAG.

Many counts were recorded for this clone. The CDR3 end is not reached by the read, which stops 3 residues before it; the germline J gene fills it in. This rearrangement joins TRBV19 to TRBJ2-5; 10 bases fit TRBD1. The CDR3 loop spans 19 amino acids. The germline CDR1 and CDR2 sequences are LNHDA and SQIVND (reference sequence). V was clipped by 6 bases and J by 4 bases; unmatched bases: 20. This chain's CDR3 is CASSPSRDRGFEVGETQYF. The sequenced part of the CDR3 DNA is TGTGCCAGTAGCCCATCAAGGGACAGGGGTTTCGAAGTCGGAGAGACC.

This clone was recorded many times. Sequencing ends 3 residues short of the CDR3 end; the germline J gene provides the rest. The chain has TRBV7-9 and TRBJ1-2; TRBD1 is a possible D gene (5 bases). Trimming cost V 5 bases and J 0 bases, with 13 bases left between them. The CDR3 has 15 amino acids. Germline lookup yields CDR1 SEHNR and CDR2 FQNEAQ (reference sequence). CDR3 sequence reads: CASSHSGVANYGYTF. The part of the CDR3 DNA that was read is TGTGCCAGCAGCCACTCGGGGGTGGCTAACTATGGC. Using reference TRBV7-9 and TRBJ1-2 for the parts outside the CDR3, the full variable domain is DTGVSQNPRHKITKRGQNVTFRCDPISEHNRLYWYRQTLGQGPEFLTYFQNEAQLEKSRLLSDRFSAERPKGSFSTLEIQRTEQGDSAMYLCASSHSGVANYGYTFGSGTRLTVV.

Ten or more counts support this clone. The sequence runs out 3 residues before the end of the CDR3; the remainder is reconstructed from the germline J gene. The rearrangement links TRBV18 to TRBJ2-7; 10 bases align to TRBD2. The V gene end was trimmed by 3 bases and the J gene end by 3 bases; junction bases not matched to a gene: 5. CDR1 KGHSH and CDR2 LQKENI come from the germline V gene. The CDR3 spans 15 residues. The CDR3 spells CASSPLAGAYYEQYF. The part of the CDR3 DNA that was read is TGTGCCAGCTCACCCCTAGCGGGAGCCTACTACGAG.

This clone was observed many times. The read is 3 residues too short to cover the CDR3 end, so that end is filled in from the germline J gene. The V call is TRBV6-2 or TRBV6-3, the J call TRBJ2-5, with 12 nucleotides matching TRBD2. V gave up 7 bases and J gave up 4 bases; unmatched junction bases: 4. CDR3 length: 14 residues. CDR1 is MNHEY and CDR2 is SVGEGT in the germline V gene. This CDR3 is CASTKLAGGETQYF. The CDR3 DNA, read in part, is TGTGCCAGCACTAAACTAGCGGGAGGAGAGACC.

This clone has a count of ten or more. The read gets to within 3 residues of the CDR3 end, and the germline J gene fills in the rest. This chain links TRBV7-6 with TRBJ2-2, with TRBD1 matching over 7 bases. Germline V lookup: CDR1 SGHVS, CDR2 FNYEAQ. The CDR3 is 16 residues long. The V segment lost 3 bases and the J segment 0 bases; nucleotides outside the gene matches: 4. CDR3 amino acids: CASSFVTGPNTGELFF. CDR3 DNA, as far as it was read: TGTGCCAGCAGCTTTGTGACAGGGCCGAACACCGGGGAG.

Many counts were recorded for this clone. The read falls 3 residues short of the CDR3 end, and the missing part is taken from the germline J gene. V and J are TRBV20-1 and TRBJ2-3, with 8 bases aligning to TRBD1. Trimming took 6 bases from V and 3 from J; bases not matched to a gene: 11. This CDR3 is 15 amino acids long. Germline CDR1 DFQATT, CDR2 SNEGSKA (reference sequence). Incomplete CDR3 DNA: TGCAGTGCCCCCATGGGACAGGTTGGGACAGATACG. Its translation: CSAPMGQVGTDT. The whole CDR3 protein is CSAPMGQVGTDTQYF.

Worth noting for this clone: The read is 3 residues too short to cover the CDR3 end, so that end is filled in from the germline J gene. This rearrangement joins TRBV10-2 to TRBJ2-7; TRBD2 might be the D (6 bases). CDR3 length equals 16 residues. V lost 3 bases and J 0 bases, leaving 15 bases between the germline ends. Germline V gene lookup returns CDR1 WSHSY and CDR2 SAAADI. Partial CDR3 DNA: TGCGCCAGCAGTGATATGGGGACTTCGGGCTCCTACGAG. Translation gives CASSDMGTSGSYE. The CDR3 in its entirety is CASSDMGTSGSYEQYF.

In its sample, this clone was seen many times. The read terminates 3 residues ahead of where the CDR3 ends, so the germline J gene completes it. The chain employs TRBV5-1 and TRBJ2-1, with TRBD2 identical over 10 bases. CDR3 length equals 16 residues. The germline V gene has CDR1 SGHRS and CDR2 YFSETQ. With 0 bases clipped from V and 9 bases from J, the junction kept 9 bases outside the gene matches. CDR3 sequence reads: CASSLASSGSIGEQFF. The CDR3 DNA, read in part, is TGCGCCAGCAGCTTGGCGTCTAGCGGGAGTATCGGTGAG.

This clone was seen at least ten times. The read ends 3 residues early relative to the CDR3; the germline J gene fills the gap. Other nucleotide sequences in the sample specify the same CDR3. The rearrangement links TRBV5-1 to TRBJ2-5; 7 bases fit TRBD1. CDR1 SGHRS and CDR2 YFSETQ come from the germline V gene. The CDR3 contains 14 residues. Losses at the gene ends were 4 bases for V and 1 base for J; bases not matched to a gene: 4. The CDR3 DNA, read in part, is TGCGCCAGCAGCCTCGGGACAGCCCAAGAGACC. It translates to CASSLGTAQET. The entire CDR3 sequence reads CASSLGTAQETQYF.

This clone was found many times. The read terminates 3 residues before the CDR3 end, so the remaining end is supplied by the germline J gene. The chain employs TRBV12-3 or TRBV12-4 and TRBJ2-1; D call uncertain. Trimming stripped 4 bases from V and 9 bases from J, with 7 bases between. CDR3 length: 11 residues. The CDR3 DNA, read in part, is TGTGCCAGCAGTTATACGGGTGAG. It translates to CASSYTGE. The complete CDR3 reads CASSYTGEQFF.

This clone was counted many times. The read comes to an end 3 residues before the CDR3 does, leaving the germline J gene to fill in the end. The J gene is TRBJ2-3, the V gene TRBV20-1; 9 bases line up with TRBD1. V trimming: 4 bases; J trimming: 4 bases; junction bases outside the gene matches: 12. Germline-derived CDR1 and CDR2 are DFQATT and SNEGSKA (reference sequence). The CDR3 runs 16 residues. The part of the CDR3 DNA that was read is TGCAGTGCTAATTCCCATGGACAGGGGTTTGCAGATACG. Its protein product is CSANSHGQGFADT. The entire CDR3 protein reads CSANSHGQGFADTQYF.

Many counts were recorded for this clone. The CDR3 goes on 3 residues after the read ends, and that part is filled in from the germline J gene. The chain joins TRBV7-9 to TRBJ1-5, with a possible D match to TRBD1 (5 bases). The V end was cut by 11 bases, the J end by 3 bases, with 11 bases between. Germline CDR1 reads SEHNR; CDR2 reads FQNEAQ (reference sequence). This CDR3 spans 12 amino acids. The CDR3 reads CAACRDNQPQHF. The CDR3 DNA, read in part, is TGTGCCGCGTGCAGGGACAATCAGCCC.

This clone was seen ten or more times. The sequenced part of the CDR3 DNA is TGTGCCAGCAGCCAGAGCGGGAGCACAGATACG. Translation gives CASSQSGSTDT. The full CDR3 is CASSQSGSTDTQYF. The rearrangement uses TRBV7-6 and TRBJ2-3; D possibly corresponds to TRBD2 (6 bases). The CDR3 end falls 3 residues outside the read, so it is completed with the germline J gene. Germline V CDR1 and CDR2: SGHVS, FNYEAQ. The CDR3 loop spans 14 amino acids. Trimming stripped 5 bases from V and 0 bases from J, with 9 bases between.

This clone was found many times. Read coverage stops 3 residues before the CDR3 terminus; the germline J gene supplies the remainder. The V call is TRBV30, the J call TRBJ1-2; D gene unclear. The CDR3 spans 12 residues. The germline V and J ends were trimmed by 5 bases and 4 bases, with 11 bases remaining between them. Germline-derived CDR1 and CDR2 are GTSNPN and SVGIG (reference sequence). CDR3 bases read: TGTGCCTGGGATCCAGGCCTCTATGGC. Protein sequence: CAWDPGLYG. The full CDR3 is CAWDPGLYGYTF.

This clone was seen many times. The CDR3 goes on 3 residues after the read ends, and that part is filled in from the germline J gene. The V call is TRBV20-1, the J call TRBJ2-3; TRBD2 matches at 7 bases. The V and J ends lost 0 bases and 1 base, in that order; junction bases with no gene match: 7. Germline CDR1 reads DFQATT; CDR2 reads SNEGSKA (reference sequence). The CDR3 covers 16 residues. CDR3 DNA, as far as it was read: TGCAGTGCTAGAGATCCGGAGCGGGAAGGCACAGATACG. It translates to CSARDPEREGTDT. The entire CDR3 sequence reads CSARDPEREGTDTQYF.

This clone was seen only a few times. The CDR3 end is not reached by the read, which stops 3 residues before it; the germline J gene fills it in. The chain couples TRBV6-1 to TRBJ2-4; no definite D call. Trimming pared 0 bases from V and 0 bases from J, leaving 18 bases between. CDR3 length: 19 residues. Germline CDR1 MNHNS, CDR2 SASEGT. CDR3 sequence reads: CASSEAGPSERGAKNIQYF. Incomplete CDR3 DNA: TGTGCCAGCAGTGAAGCAGGGCCCTCGGAAAGAGGAGCCAAAAACATT.

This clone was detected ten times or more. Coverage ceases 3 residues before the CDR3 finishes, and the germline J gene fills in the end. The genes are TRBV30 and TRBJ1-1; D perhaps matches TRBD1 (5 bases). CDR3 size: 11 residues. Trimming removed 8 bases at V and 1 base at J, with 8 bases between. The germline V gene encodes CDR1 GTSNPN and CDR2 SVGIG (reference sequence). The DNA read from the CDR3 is TGTGCCCTCGACAGGAACACTGAA. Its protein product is CALDRNTE. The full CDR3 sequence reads CALDRNTEAFF. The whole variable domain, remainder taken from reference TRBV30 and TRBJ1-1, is SQTIHQWPATLVQPVGSPLSLECTVEGTSNPNLYWYRQAAGRGLQLLFYSVGIGQISSEVPQNLSASRPQDRQFILSSKKLLLSDSGFYLCALDRNTEAFFGQGTRLTVV.

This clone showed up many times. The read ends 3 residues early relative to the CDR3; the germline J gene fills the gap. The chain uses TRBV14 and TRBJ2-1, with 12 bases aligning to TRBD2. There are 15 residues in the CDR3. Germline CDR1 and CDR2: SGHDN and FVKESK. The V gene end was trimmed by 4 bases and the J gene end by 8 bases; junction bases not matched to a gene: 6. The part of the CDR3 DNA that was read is TGTGCCAGCAGCCCCAGACTAGCGGGAGTGCATGAG. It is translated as CASSPRLAGVHE. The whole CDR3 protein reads CASSPRLAGVHEQFF.

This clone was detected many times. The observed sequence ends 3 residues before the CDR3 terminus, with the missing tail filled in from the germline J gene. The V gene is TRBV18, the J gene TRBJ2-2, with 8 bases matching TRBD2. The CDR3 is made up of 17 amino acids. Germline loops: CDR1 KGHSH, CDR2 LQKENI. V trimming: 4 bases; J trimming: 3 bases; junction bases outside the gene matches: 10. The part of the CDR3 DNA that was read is TGTGCCAGCTCACGGGGCCTTACTAGCGGTCACACCGGGGAG. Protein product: CASSRGLTSGHTGE. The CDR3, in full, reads CASSRGLTSGHTGELFF.

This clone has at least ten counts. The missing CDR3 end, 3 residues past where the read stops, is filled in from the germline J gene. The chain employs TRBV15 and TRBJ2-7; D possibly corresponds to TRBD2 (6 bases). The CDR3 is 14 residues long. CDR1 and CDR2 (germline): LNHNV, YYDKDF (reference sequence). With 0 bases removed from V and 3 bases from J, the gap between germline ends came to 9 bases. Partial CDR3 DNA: TGTGCCACCAGCAGAGATGGAGGGGACTACGAG. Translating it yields CATSRDGGDYE. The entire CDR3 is CATSRDGGDYEQYF.